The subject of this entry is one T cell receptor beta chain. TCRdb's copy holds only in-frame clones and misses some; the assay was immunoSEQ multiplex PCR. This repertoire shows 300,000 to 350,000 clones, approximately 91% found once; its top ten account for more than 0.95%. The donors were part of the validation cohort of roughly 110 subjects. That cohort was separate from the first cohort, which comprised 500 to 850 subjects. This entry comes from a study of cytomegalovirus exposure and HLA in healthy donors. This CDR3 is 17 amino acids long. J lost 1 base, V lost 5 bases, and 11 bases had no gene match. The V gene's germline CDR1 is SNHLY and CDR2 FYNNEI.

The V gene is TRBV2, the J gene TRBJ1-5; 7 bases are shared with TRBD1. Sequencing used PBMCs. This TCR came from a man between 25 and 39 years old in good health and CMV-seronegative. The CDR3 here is CASSPQQGVWSNQPQHF. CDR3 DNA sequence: TGTGCCAGCAGTCCGCAGCAGGGGGTTTGGAGCAATCAGCCCCAGCATTTT.